This T cell receptor (beta chain) originates from a study of T cells after yellow fever vaccination. The J segment lost 1 base and the V segment lost 2 bases, leaving 6 bases of the junction unmatched. Germline lookup yields CDR1 SGHTA and CDR2 FQGTGA. The CDR3 has 17 amino acids. A single record per CDR3 protein comes from TCRdb applying MiXCR to the 5' RACE reads. This table holds 35,000 to 55,000 distinct CDR3 sequences, around 6.4% found once. V usage is TRBV7-3 and J usage is TRBJ2-2, with 8 bases that match TRBD2. This clonotype was obtained from a man between 25 and 39 years old who received the YFV17D yellow fever vaccine. The sequenced sample was PBMCs, either bulk or a sorted T-cell subset (CD4+, CD8+, memory, or dextramer-sorted; not recorded which), obtained 45 days after the yellow fever booster vaccination. CDR3 amino acids: CASSLVWLAGNTGELFF. In DNA, the CDR3 is TGTGCCAGCAGCTTAGTCTGGCTAGCGGGGAACACCGGGGAGCTGTTTTTT.